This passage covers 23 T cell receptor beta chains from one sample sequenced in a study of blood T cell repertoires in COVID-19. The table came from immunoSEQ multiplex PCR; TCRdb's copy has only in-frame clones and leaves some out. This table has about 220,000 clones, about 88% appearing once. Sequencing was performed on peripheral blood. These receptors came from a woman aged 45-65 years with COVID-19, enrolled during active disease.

The CDR3, as DNA: TGTGCCAGCGGCCCCATCGACATTCAGTACTTC. Residues: CASGPIDIQYF. The V gene is TRBV6-6, the J gene TRBJ2-4, with D unclear. Trimming took off 8 bases at V and 8 bases at J, with 10 bases between the two ends. Germline V gene data show CDR1 as MNHNY and CDR2 as SVGAGI (reference sequence). This CDR3 comprises 11 residues.

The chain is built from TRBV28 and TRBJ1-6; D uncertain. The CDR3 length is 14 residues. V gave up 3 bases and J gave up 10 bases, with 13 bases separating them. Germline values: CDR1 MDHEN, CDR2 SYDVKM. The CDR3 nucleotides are TGTGCCAGCAGTTTTGGGCCAGGCCAGTCACCCCTCCACTTT. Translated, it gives CASSFGPGQSPLHF.

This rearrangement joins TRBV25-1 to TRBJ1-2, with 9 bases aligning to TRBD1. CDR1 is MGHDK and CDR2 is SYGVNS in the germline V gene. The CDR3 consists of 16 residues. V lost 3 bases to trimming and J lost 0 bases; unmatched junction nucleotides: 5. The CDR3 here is CASSDPRTGANYGYTF. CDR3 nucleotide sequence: TGTGCCAGCAGTGACCCAAGGACAGGGGCTAACTATGGCTACACCTTC.

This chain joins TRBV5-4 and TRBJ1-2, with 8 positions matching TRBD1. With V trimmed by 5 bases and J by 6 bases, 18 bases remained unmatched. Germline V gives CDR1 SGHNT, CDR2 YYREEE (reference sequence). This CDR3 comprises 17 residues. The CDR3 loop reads CASRPGTGLIIENGYTF. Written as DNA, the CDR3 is TGTGCCAGCAGACCCGGGACAGGTCTGATCATCGAGAATGGCTACACCTTC.

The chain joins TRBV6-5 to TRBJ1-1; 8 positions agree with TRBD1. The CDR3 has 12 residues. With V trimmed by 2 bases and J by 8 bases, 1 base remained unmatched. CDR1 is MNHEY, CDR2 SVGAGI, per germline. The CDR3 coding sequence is TGTGCCAGCAGTTACCGACAGGGGGAAGCTTTCTTT. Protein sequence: CASSYRQGEAFF.

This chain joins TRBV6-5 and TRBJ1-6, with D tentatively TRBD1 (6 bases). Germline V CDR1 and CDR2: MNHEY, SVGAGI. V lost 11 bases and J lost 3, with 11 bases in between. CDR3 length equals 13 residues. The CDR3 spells CAGGGLYNSPLHF. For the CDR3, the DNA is TGTGCCGGCGGGGGGCTCTATAATTCACCCCTCCACTTT.

The CDR3 protein is CASSPRPGGTQHF. In nucleotides, the CDR3 is TGTGCCAGCAGCCCCCGTCCTGGAGGGACCCAGCATTTT. The chain joins TRBV6-4 to TRBJ1-5; D remains ambiguous. The CDR3 has 13 residues. CDR1 and CDR2 (germline): MRHNA, SNTAGT. With 6 bases removed from V and 11 bases from J, the gap between germline ends came to 17 bases.

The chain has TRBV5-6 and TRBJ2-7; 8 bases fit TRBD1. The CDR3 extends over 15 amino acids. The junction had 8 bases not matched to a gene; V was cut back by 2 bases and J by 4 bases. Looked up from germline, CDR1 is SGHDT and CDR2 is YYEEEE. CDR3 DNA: TGTGCCAGCAGCTTACCGGGACAGGTGGGATACGAGCAGTACTTC. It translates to CASSLPGQVGYEQYF.

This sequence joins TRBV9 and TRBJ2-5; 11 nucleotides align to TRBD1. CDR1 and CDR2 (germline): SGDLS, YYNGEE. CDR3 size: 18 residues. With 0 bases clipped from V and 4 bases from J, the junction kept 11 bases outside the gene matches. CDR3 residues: CASSVGAQDRGRGETQYF. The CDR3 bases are TGTGCCAGCAGCGTAGGGGCCCAGGACAGGGGGCGGGGAGAGACCCAGTACTTC.

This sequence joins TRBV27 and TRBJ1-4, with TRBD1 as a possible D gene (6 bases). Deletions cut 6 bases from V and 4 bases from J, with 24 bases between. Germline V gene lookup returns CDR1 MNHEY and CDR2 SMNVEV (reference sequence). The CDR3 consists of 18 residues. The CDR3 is CASSLLGVYREDNEKLFF. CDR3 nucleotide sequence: TGTGCCAGCAGCCTATTGGGGGTCTACAGGGAAGATAATGAAAAACTGTTTTTT.

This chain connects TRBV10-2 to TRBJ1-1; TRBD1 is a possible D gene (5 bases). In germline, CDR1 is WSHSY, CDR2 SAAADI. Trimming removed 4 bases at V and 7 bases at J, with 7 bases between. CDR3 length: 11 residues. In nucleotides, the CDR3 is TGCGCCAGCAGTGGGGGGGATGAAGCTTTCTTT. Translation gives CASSGGDEAFF.

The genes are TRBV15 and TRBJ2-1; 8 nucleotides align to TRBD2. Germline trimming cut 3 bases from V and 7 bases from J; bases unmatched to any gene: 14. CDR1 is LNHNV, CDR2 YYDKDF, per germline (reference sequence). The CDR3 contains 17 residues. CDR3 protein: CATSSRVVGTRLNEQFF. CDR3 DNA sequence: TGTGCCACCAGCAGCCGCGTTGTAGGGACTAGACTAAATGAGCAGTTCTTC.

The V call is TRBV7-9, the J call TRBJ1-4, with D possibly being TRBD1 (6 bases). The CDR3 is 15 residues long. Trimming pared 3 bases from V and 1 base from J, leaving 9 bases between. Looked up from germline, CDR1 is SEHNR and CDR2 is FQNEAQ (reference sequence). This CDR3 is CASSFTGITNEKLFF. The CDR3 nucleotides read TGTGCCAGCAGCTTCACAGGGATAACTAATGAAAAACTGTTTTTT.

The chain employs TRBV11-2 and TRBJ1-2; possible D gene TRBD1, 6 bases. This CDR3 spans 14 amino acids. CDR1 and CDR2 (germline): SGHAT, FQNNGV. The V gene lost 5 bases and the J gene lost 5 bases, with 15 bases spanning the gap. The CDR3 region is CASSAGQLTYGYTF. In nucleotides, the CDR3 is TGTGCCAGCAGCGCCGGACAGCTGACATATGGCTACACCTTC.

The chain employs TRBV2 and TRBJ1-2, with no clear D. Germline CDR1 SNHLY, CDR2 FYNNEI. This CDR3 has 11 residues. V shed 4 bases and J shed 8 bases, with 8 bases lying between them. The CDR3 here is CASSVSEGYTF. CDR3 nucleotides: TGTGCCAGCAGTGTATCAGAAGGCTACACCTTC. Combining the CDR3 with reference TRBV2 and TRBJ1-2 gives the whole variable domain EPEVTQTPSHQVTQMGQEVILRCVPISNHLYFYWYRQILGQKVEFLVSFYNNEISEKSEIFDDQFSVERPDGSNFTLKIRSTKLEDSAMYFCASSVSEGYTFGSGTRLTVV.

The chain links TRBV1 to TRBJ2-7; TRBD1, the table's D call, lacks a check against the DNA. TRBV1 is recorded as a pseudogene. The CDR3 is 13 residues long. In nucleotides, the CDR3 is TGCACCAGCAGCCAAAGCAGGTGGAACGAGCAGTACGTC. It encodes CTSSQSRWNEQYV.

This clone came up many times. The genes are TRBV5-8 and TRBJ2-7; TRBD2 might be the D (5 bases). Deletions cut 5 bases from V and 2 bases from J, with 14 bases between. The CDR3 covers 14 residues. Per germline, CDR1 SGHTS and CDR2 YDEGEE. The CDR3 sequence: CASRGRRGAYEQYF. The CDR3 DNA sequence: TGTGCCAGCAGGGGAAGACGGGGAGCCTACGAGCAGTACTTC.

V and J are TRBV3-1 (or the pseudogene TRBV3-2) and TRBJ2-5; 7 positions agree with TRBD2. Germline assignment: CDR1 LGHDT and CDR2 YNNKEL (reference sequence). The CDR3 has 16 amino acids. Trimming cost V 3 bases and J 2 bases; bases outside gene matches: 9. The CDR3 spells CASSQSWSGVQETQYF. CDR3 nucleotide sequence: TGTGCCAGCAGCCAGTCCTGGAGCGGGGTTCAAGAGACCCAGTACTTC.

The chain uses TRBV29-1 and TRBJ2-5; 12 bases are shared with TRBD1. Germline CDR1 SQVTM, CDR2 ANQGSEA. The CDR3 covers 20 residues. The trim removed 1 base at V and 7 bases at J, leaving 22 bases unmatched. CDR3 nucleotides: TGCAGCGTTGAAGCCCGGGACAGGGGGCGTCTAGCGGGGCCCGGCGGGACCCAGTACTTC. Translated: CSVEARDRGRLAGPGGTQYF.

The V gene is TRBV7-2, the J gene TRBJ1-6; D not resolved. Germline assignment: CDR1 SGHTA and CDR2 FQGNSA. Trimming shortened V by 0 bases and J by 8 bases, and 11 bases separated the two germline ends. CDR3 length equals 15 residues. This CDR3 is CASSLATPGYSPLHF. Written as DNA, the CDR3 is TGTGCCAGCAGCTTAGCTACGCCGGGTTATTCACCCCTCCACTTT.

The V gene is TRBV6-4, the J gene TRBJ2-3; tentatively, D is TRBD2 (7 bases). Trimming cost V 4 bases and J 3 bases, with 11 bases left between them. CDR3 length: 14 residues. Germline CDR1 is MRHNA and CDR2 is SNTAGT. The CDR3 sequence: CASSGGGETDTQYF. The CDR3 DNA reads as TGTGCCAGCAGTGGGGGGGGCGAGACAGATACGCAGTATTTT.

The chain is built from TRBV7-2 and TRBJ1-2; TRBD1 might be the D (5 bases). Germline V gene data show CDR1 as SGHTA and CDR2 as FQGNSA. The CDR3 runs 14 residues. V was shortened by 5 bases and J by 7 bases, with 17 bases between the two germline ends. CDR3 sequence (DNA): TGTGCCAGCAGCCAAGGTTGGGGGGAGGGTGGCTACACCTTC. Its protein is CASSQGWGEGGYTF.

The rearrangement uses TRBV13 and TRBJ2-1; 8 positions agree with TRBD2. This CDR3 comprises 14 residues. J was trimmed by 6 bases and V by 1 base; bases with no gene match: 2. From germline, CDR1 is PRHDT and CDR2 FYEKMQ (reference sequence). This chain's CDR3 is CASSLAGGLNEQFF. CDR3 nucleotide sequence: TGTGCCAGCAGCTTAGCGGGGGGGCTCAATGAGCAGTTCTTC.